A single sample gave rise to the 30 T cell receptor beta chains below, sequenced in a study of shared clonotypes between healthy human individuals. Libraries were prepared by immunoSEQ multiplex PCR; TCRdb keeps only in-frame clonotypes and omits some of them. The sample yields 1.6 million or so clones, roughly 96% seen once. The sequenced sample was naive CD4+ T cells sorted from blood. Subset of the sample: CD45RA+ positively selected. These receptors were collected from a man aged 25 to 45 in good health.

This CDR3 reads CASSQTQGLRETQYF. CDR3 bases: TGTGCCAGCAGCCAAACCCAGGGGTTGCGCGAGACCCAGTACTTC. The chain links TRBV5-4 to TRBJ2-5; TRBD1 might be the D (6 bases). Germline V CDR1 and CDR2: SGHNT, YYREEE (reference sequence). This CDR3 has 15 amino acids. V lost 4 bases and J 5 bases, leaving 18 bases between the germline ends.

V is TRBV9 and J is TRBJ2-3; possibly TRBD2 for D (6 bases). The V gene's germline CDR1 is SGDLS and CDR2 YYNGEE. The CDR3 has 13 residues. The V end was cut by 4 bases, the J end by 6 bases, with 12 bases between. The CDR3 loop is CASSLGLGDTQYF. In nucleotides, the CDR3 is TGTGCCAGCAGCCTGGGACTGGGCGATACGCAGTATTTT.

The count of this clone is one. V is TRBV7-9 and J is TRBJ1-2; D is ambiguous. Germline values: CDR1 SEHNR, CDR2 FQNEAQ (reference sequence). The ends were cut back, 4 bases at V and 5 bases at J, with 8 bases in the middle. The CDR3 spans 12 residues. CDR3 protein: CASSSIWYGYTF. CDR3 in DNA: TGTGCCAGCAGCTCGATCTGGTATGGCTACACCTTC.

The V and J genes are TRBV19 and TRBJ1-5; 7 bases fit TRBD1. V was pared by 3 bases and J by 9 bases, with 14 bases of the junction left unmatched. The CDR3 is made up of 16 amino acids. The germline CDR1 and CDR2 sequences are LNHDA and SQIVND (reference sequence). CDR3 nucleotides: TGTGCCAGTAGTATTCCTACGACAGGGACTAGTAGGCCCCAGCATTTT. Translating gives CASSIPTTGTSRPQHF.

The V call is TRBV28, the J call TRBJ2-2; 7 bases are shared with TRBD1. The CDR3 spans 14 residues. J lost 8 bases, V lost 7 bases, and 10 bases had no gene match. CDR1 MDHEN and CDR2 SYDVKM come from the germline V gene. The CDR3 here is CASTGQRIPGELFF. DNA of the CDR3: TGTGCCAGCACGGGACAGAGGATTCCTGGGGAGCTGTTTTTT.

This clone has only one observation. V and J are TRBV19 and TRBJ2-7; perhaps TRBD2 as D (5 bases). Germline V gives CDR1 LNHDA, CDR2 SQIVND (reference sequence). The CDR3 contains 12 residues. The V gene lost 8 bases and the J gene lost 2 bases, with 10 bases spanning the gap. CDR3 region: CASSGVAYEQYF. The CDR3 DNA follows: TGTGCCAGTTCCGGGGTCGCCTACGAGCAGTACTTC. Looking up the rest from reference TRBV19 and TRBJ2-7 gives the full variable domain: DGGITQSPKYLFRKEGQNVTLSCEQNLNHDAMYWYRQDPGQGLRLIYYSQIVNDFQKGDIAEGYSVSREKKESFPLTVTSAQKNPTAFYLCASSGVAYEQYFGPGTRLTVT.

The J gene is TRBJ2-7, the V gene TRBV7-6; a weak D match, TRBD1 (6 bases). Trimming removed 2 bases at V and 3 bases at J, with 17 bases between. The CDR3 is 16 amino acids. Per germline, CDR1 SGHVS and CDR2 FNYEAQ. CDR3 amino acids: CASSLTGPGQHYEQYF. CDR3 nucleotides: TGTGCCAGCAGCTTAACAGGGCCGGGACAACACTACGAGCAGTACTTC.

Turning to this clone: Additional DNA sequences in this sample encode the identical CDR3. The chain uses TRBV11-3 and TRBJ2-2; D unresolved. V was shortened by 1 base and J by 1 base, with 4 bases between the two germline ends. Germline assignment: CDR1 SGHNT and CDR2 YENEEA. The CDR3 consists of 14 residues. CDR3 loop: CASSLGGNTGELFF. In DNA form, the CDR3 reads TGTGCCAGCAGCTTAGGCGGGAACACCGGGGAGCTGTTTTTT.

CDR3 in amino acids: CASSVGLLGGNTIYF. The CDR3 coding sequence is TGTGCCAGCAGCGTGGGACTTCTAGGGGGAAACACCATATATTTT. V usage is TRBV9 and J usage is TRBJ1-3; D might be TRBD1 (5 bases). The germline gives CDR1 SGDLS, CDR2 YYNGEE. The CDR3 is 15 amino acids. V gave up 2 bases and J gave up 4 bases, with 13 bases separating them.

The chain combines TRBV18 with TRBJ2-1; the D is unclear. The CDR3 extends over 15 amino acids. V lost 3 bases to trimming and J lost 7 bases, with 16 bases between them. The germline V gene has CDR1 KGHSH and CDR2 LQKENI. CDR3 bases: TGTGCCAGCTCACCTCTTGCGGACCCTAGGAATGAGCAGTTCTTC. The encoded protein is CASSPLADPRNEQFF.

This clone was found once. This chain links TRBV15 with TRBJ2-7, with D possibly matching TRBD1 (6 bases). V was shortened by 0 bases and J by 1 base, with 10 bases between the two germline ends. There are 15 residues in the CDR3. Germline V gene data show CDR1 as LNHNV and CDR2 as YYDKDF (reference sequence). The CDR3: CATSRDGGGSYEQYF. Here the CDR3 DNA reads TGTGCCACCAGCAGAGATGGGGGCGGGTCCTACGAGCAGTACTTC.

The chain combines TRBV29-1 with TRBJ2-3; D is possibly TRBD2 (6 bases). CDR3 length: 14 amino acids. CDR1 and CDR2 from the germline V gene are SQVTM and ANQGSEA. V gave up 7 bases and J gave up 4 bases, with 18 bases separating them. The CDR3: CSAGRDEGPDTQYF. The CDR3 DNA sequence: TGCAGCGCAGGGCGGGACGAAGGACCAGATACGCAGTATTTT.

V and J are TRBV13 and TRBJ1-5; D gene uncertain. Trimming shortened V by 2 bases and J by 8 bases, and 7 bases separated the two germline ends. The CDR3 is 12 amino acids. Germline CDR1 is PRHDT and CDR2 is FYEKMQ (reference sequence). The CDR3 nucleotides are TGTGCCAGCAGCTTACCGGATAAGCCCCAGCATTTT. It translates to CASSLPDKPQHF.

CDR3: CAWSGLAGGETQYF. CDR3 DNA sequence: TGTGCCTGGAGTGGCCTAGCGGGGGGTGAGACCCAGTACTTC. The rearrangement uses TRBV30 and TRBJ2-5, with 11 positions matching TRBD2. CDR1 and CDR2 (germline): GTSNPN, SVGIG (reference sequence). The V and J ends lost 1 base and 5 bases, in that order; junction bases with no gene match: 3. The CDR3 is 14 amino acids.

The CDR3 sequence is CASSFQPGLGYEQYF. The DNA for the CDR3 is TGTGCCAGCAGCTTCCAACCGGGACTAGGGTACGAGCAGTACTTC. The chain recombines TRBV28 with TRBJ2-7, with TRBD2 identical over 8 bases. Germline assignment: CDR1 MDHEN and CDR2 SYDVKM. Germline trimming cut 6 bases from V and 4 bases from J; bases unmatched to any gene: 11. This CDR3 is 15 amino acids long.

The CDR3 bases are TGTGCCATCGAACACCGGCTACGCAATGAGCAGTTCTTC. Translating it yields CAIEHRLRNEQFF. The chain combines TRBV25-1 with TRBJ2-1; D call uncertain. Germline V gene data show CDR1 as MGHDK and CDR2 as SYGVNS. V was shortened by 10 bases and J by 6 bases, with 16 bases between the two germline ends. CDR3 length equals 13 residues.

This chain connects TRBV10-3 to TRBJ2-3; TRBD2 matches 11 bases. V was clipped by 4 bases and J by 6 bases; unmatched bases: 9. The germline gives CDR1 ENHRY, CDR2 SYGVKD. This CDR3 is 16 amino acids long. CDR3 coding DNA: TGTGCCATCAGTGTAGCGGGAGGGCGAACTATCGATACGCAGTATTTT. As protein: CAISVAGGRTIDTQYF.

The V gene is TRBV7-9, the J gene TRBJ1-4; 8 bases fit TRBD1. Trimming cost V 7 bases and J 3 bases; bases outside gene matches: 10. The CDR3 contains 16 residues. Germline CDR1 reads SEHNR; CDR2 reads FQNEAQ (reference sequence). This CDR3 reads CASTRQGLVPNEKLFF. The CDR3 bases are TGTGCCAGCACCCGACAGGGGTTGGTACCTAATGAAAAACTGTTTTTT.

The chain carries TRBV5-5 and TRBJ2-1; TRBD2 aligns across 14 bases. Germline values: CDR1 SGHKS, CDR2 YYEKEE (reference sequence). There are 15 residues in the CDR3. V trimming: 4 bases; J trimming: 9 bases; junction bases outside the gene matches: 6. This chain's CDR3 is CASSRPGLAGAEQFF. CDR3 bases: TGTGCCAGCAGCCGTCCGGGACTAGCGGGAGCTGAGCAGTTCTTC.

This clone was seen a single time. The V and J genes are TRBV7-7 and TRBJ2-2; D is unresolved. The CDR3 has 16 amino acids. V was pared by 2 bases and J by 0 bases, with 10 bases between. CDR1 and CDR2 (germline): SSHAT, FNYEAQ (reference sequence). CDR3 DNA sequence: TGTGCCAGCAGCTTAAATCCTTCGACGAACACCGGGGAGCTGTTTTTT. Amino acids: CASSLNPSTNTGELFF. Using reference TRBV7-7 and TRBJ2-2 for the parts outside the CDR3, the full variable domain is GAGVSQSPRYKVTKRGQDVTLRCDPISSHATLYWYQQALGQGPEFLTYFNYEAQPDKSGLPSDRFSAERPEGSISTLTIQRTEQRDSAMYRCASSLNPSTNTGELFFGEGSRLTVL.

For this clone: At the DNA level, this CDR3 is encoded by other sequences in the same sample as well. The chain links TRBV5-6 to TRBJ2-7; 8 bases fit TRBD2. The V gene's germline CDR1 is SGHDT and CDR2 YYEEEE. Trimming at V came to 4 bases and at J to 2 bases, leaving 11 bases not matched to a gene. This CDR3 has 16 residues. CDR3 sequence reads: CASSPLLAGLTYEQYF. The CDR3 DNA reads TGTGCCAGCAGCCCGCTCCTAGCGGGCTTAACCTACGAGCAGTACTTC.

V and J are TRBV2 and TRBJ2-1; the D gene is possibly TRBD1 (6 bases). The germline gives CDR1 SNHLY, CDR2 FYNNEI. V was shortened by 8 bases and J by 10 bases, with 24 bases between the two germline ends. The CDR3 is made up of 15 amino acids. The CDR3 nucleotides are TGTGCCAGCCAGCCCCAAATCGAGCGAGACAGGGAGCAGTTCTTC. Translation gives CASQPQIERDREQFF.

Comment on this clone: The junction departs from germline at one end; a sequencing error may be responsible. At the DNA level, this CDR3 is encoded by other sequences in the same sample as well. The chain uses TRBV7-2 and TRBJ1-5, with TRBD1 identical over 8 bases. Germline V gene sequence: CDR1 SGHTA, CDR2 FQGNSA. CDR3 size: 15 residues. The CDR3 DNA follows: TGTGCCAGCAGCGCAGGGGGCCTTGTAAGTCAGCCTCAGCATTTT. Encoded protein: CASSAGGLVSQPQHF.

The chain is built from TRBV28 and TRBJ1-1; 9 positions agree with TRBD1. CDR1 and CDR2 (germline): MDHEN, SYDVKM. The length of the CDR3 is 15 residues. Trimming took 3 bases from V and 2 from J; bases not matched to a gene: 4. The CDR3 reads CASSLPTGGNTEAFF. The CDR3 DNA reads as TGTGCCAGCAGTTTGCCCACAGGGGGCAACACTGAAGCTTTCTTT.

The chain joins TRBV5-1 to TRBJ1-4; a possible D gene is TRBD1 (6 bases). V lost 1 base, J lost 7 bases, and 11 bases lay in between. Looked up from germline, CDR1 is SGHRS and CDR2 is YFSETQ. The CDR3 sequence is 14 residues long. CDR3 residues: CASSLSGGLEKLFF. Written as DNA, the CDR3 is TGCGCCAGCAGCTTGTCCGGGGGGCTTGAAAAACTGTTTTTT. The full variable domain, its missing parts supplied by reference TRBV5-1 and TRBJ1-4, is KAGVTQTPRYLIKTRGQQVTLSCSPISGHRSVSWYQQTPGQGLQFLFEYFSETQRNKGNFPGRFSGRQFSNSRSEMNVSTLELGDSALYLCASSLSGGLEKLFFGSGTQLSVL.

Worth noting for this clone: The germline gene is not matched at one end of the junction; a read error may be the cause. The gene calls are TRBV10-2 and TRBJ2-1; 10 nucleotides agree with TRBD2. The CDR3 has 19 residues. The germline CDR1 and CDR2 sequences are WSHSY and SAAADI. CDR3 loop: CASSKSSGSPQRTYNEQFF. CDR3 nucleotide sequence: TGCGCCAGCAGTAAGTCTAGCGGGAGTCCCCAAAGAACCTACAATGAGCAGTTCTTC.

For this clone: One end of the junction fails to match germline, which may point to a read error. The chain uses TRBV2 and TRBJ1-3; TRBD1 aligns across 10 bases. The CDR3 sequence is 14 residues long. Germline assignment: CDR1 SNHLY and CDR2 FYNNEI. CDR3 sequence: CASSFTGTGDLSDF. The DNA for the CDR3 is TGTGCCAGCAGTTTTACCGGGACAGGGGACCTCTCGGATTTT. Complete variable domain (other parts from reference TRBV2 and TRBJ1-3): EPEVTQTPSHQVTQMGQEVILRCVPISNHLYFYWYRQILGQKVEFLVSFYNNEISEKSEIFDDQFSVERPDGSNFTLKIRSTKLEDSAMYFCASSFTGTGDLSDFGEGSWLTVV.

The CDR3 is CASSIVLASRGGEQFF. DNA for the CDR3: TGTGCCAGTAGTATTGTTTTAGCGAGCAGGGGAGGTGAGCAGTTCTTC. The J gene is TRBJ2-1, the V gene TRBV19, with D perhaps assigned TRBD1 or TRBD2 (6 bases each). Trimming took off 3 bases at V and 9 bases at J, with 21 bases between the two ends. The CDR3 spans 16 residues. Per the germline V gene, CDR1 is LNHDA and CDR2 is SQIVND (reference sequence).

The CDR3 DNA is TGTGCCAGCAGTCCCCGCCGCGCTAGCGGGAGCTACAATGAGCAGTTCTTC. Amino acid sequence: CASSPRRASGSYNEQFF. The rearrangement links TRBV28 to TRBJ2-1, with 10 bases matching TRBD2. The CDR3 is 17 residues long. V shed 5 bases and J 3 bases; nucleotides not matched to a gene: 10. Germline CDR1 reads MDHEN; CDR2 reads SYDVKM.

The V and J genes are TRBV28 and TRBJ2-3, with D possibly TRBD1 on 6 matching bases. V lost 5 bases, J lost 0 bases, and 12 bases lay in between. Germline V gives CDR1 MDHEN, CDR2 SYDVKM. The CDR3 totals 15 residues. The CDR3: CASSTGQPSTDTQYF. The CDR3 DNA is TGTGCCAGCAGTACAGGACAGCCTAGCACAGATACGCAGTATTTT.